A single sample gave rise to the 26 T cell receptor beta chains below, sequenced in a study of cytomegalovirus exposure and HLA in healthy donors. This PCR relied on a set of 60 Vbeta primers and 13 Jbeta primers. Repertoires were generated with immunoSEQ multiplex PCR, while TCRdb's copy carries only in-frame clones and drops some. This sample carries 100,000 to 150,000 clones, around 73% of them seen once, and the ten largest clones take approximately 10%. Sequencing was performed on PBMCs. These receptors were taken from a man younger than 45 in good health and CMV-seropositive.

This clone has more than one count but fewer than ten. The genes are TRBV6-4 and TRBJ2-3, with 11 bases fitting TRBD2. There are 15 residues in the CDR3. Germline lookup yields CDR1 MRHNA and CDR2 SNTAGT. With 6 bases clipped from V and 0 bases from J, the junction kept 2 bases outside the gene matches. The DNA of the CDR3 is TGTGCCAGCAGCAGGACTAGCGGGAGCACAGATACGCAGTATTTT. It encodes CASSRTSGSTDTQYF.

This clone has just a few counts. CDR3 amino acids: CASSQEGLAGGDTQYF. In DNA, the CDR3 is TGCGCCAGCAGCCAAGAAGGGCTAGCGGGAGGGGATACGCAGTATTTT. The V gene is TRBV4-1, the J gene TRBJ2-3, with TRBD2 matching 12 bases. This CDR3 region has 16 residues. The germline CDR1 and CDR2 sequences are MGHRA and YSYEKL. J gave up 6 bases and V 0 bases, and 4 bases lay outside the gene matches.

The chain employs TRBV29-1 and TRBJ1-5; D might be TRBD1 (6 bases). The CDR3 runs 13 residues. CDR1 is SQVTM, CDR2 ANQGSEA, per germline. V was shortened by 5 bases and J by 5 bases, with 13 bases between the two germline ends. As DNA, the CDR3 is TGCAGCGTTCAACAGGGATTGTATCAGCCCCAGCATTTT. This gives the protein CSVQQGLYQPQHF.

The rearrangement uses TRBV10-2 and TRBJ1-2, with TRBD1 matching 12 bases. Trimming removed 3 bases from V and 8 bases from J; junction bases left unmatched: 10. Germline V gene lookup returns CDR1 WSHSY and CDR2 SAAADI. This CDR3 contains 16 residues. The CDR3 reads CASSDGGDRGHGGYTF. The CDR3 region has the DNA TGCGCCAGCAGTGACGGGGGGGACAGGGGGCATGGAGGCTACACCTTC.

The rearrangement links TRBV7-8 to TRBJ1-2; the D gene is possibly TRBD1 (6 bases). With 5 bases removed from V and 4 bases from J, the gap between germline ends came to 11 bases. The CDR3 runs to 13 residues. Per germline, CDR1 SGHVS and CDR2 FQNEAQ. The CDR3 nucleotides are TGTGCCAGCAGCCCCACAGGGCCCTATGGCTACACCTTC. Protein sequence: CASSPTGPYGYTF.

This chain connects TRBV13 to TRBJ1-5; D is undetermined. In germline, CDR1 is PRHDT, CDR2 FYEKMQ (reference sequence). V was trimmed by 0 bases and J by 2 bases, leaving 5 bases between them. The CDR3 runs 14 residues. The CDR3 reads CASSLGRGNQPQHF. As DNA, the CDR3 is TGTGCCAGCAGCTTAGGCCGGGGCAATCAGCCCCAGCATTTT.

This sequence joins TRBV27 and TRBJ1-1; D not resolved. Germline V gene lookup returns CDR1 MNHEY and CDR2 SMNVEV (reference sequence). V was pared by 1 base and J by 4 bases, with 13 bases between. The CDR3 spans 15 residues. Written as DNA, the CDR3 is TGTGCCAGCAGTTTATTTCCGCGATTGGTCACTGAAGCTTTCTTT. This sequence encodes CASSLFPRLVTEAFF.

This clone came up a few times. The chain carries TRBV18 and TRBJ1-1; possibly TRBD1 for D (5 bases). CDR1 and CDR2 from the germline V gene are KGHSH and LQKENI. CDR3 length equals 15 residues. V was pared by 4 bases and J by 0 bases, with 12 bases between. CDR3 sequence reads: CASSQGSLMNTEAFF. For the CDR3, the DNA is TGTGCCAGCTCACAGGGGTCCCTCATGAACACTGAAGCTTTCTTT.

V and J are TRBV27 and TRBJ1-2, with 7 bases lining up with TRBD1. Losses at the gene ends were 5 bases for V and 4 bases for J; bases not matched to a gene: 7. CDR3 length equals 14 residues. CDR1 MNHEY and CDR2 SMNVEV come from the germline V gene (reference sequence). CDR3 DNA: TGTGCCAGCAGTCCCCGGGACAGTTTCTATGGCTACACCTTC. Translated: CASSPRDSFYGYTF.

DNA of the CDR3: TGTGCCAGCAGCTTGGAACAGCCCGATCTCTCTGGCTACACCTTC. Translated: CASSLEQPDLSGYTF. V gene TRBV5-8 combines with J gene TRBJ1-2; D not certain. Trimming shortened V by 0 bases and J by 7 bases, and 16 bases separated the two germline ends. Germline CDR1 is SGHTS and CDR2 is YDEGEE. The CDR3 has 15 amino acids.

This chain links TRBV5-4 with TRBJ2-2; D gene ambiguous. CDR1 SGHNT and CDR2 YYREEE come from the germline V gene (reference sequence). The CDR3 length is 16 residues. V was trimmed by 4 bases and J by 7 bases, leaving 20 bases between them. The CDR3 nucleotides are TGTGCCAGCAGCCCAAGAACCGGGTCGGTAATCGGGGAGCTGTTTTTT. It yields the protein CASSPRTGSVIGELFF.

The sample holds one count of this clone. The chain uses TRBV21-1 and TRBJ1-1. TRBV21-1 is described as a pseudogene. The CDR3 consists of 15 residues. The CDR3 nucleotides read TGTGCCAGCAGCCCTCGGGGAGGGAAGAACACTGAAGCTTTCTTT. It translates to CASSPRGGKNTEAFF.

The V call is TRBV18, the J call TRBJ1-3; D may be TRBD1 (6 bases). V shed 1 base and J shed 1 base, with 11 bases lying between them. The germline gives CDR1 KGHSH, CDR2 LQKENI. This CDR3 comprises 16 residues. CDR3 sequence: CASSPRKQGSGNTIYF. CDR3 nucleotides: TGTGCCAGCTCACCACGAAAACAGGGTTCTGGAAACACCATATATTTT.

The DNA of the CDR3 is TGTGCCAGCAGCGTCGGGACAGTGAGCACAGATACGCAGTATTTT. Its translation is CASSVGTVSTDTQYF. The chain links TRBV7-9 to TRBJ2-3; TRBD1 aligns across 7 bases. Trimming cost V 5 bases and J 0 bases; bases outside gene matches: 5. Per the germline V gene, CDR1 is SEHNR and CDR2 is FQNEAQ (reference sequence). This CDR3 region has 15 residues. Full variable domain (missing parts from reference TRBV7-9 and TRBJ2-3): DTGVSQNPRHKITKRGQNVTFRCDPISEHNRLYWYRQTLGQGPEFLTYFQNEAQLEKSRLLSDRFSAERPKGSFSTLEIQRTEQGDSAMYLCASSVGTVSTDTQYFGPGTRLTVL.

V and J are TRBV5-6 and TRBJ1-4; D not resolved. The length of the CDR3 is 15 residues. V gave up 2 bases and J gave up 8 bases, with 16 bases separating them. CDR1 and CDR2 (germline): SGHDT, YYEEEE. CDR3 amino acids: CASSFSPGLREKLFF. CDR3 sequence (DNA): TGTGCCAGCAGCTTTTCCCCGGGTTTAAGAGAAAAACTGTTTTTT.

The gene calls are TRBV7-6 and TRBJ2-7; TRBD2 matches 15 bases. The V gene's germline CDR1 is SGHVS and CDR2 FNYEAQ. The CDR3 extends over 18 amino acids. Trimming cost V 5 bases and J 0 bases; bases outside gene matches: 8. CDR3 loop: CASSRGLAGGWDSYEQYF. The DNA for the CDR3 is TGTGCCAGCAGCCGGGGACTAGCGGGAGGATGGGACTCCTACGAGCAGTACTTC.

V is TRBV9 and J is TRBJ2-7, with 7 bases lining up with TRBD1. Losses at the gene ends were 3 bases for V and 2 bases for J; bases not matched to a gene: 2. Germline values: CDR1 SGDLS, CDR2 YYNGEE. CDR3 size: 13 residues. The chain's CDR3 is CASSAGQPYEQYF. The DNA of the CDR3 is TGTGCCAGCAGCGCGGGACAGCCCTACGAGCAGTACTTC.

This clone was recorded only once. The V call is TRBV5-6, the J call TRBJ1-1; D is ambiguous. The CDR3 runs 13 residues. Germline-derived CDR1 and CDR2 are SGHDT and YYEEEE. Trimming stripped 4 bases from V and 4 bases from J, with 11 bases between. The CDR3 DNA reads as TGTGCCAGCAGCGAGGGAGGCGTCACTGAAGCTTTCTTT. It yields the protein CASSEGGVTEAFF.

DNA of the CDR3: TGTGCCAGCACGTTAGGCGTGCGGGTAGATACGCAGTATTTT. It encodes CASTLGVRVDTQYF. This chain connects TRBV28 to TRBJ2-3, with D perhaps matching TRBD2 (5 bases). Between the trimmed V and J ends, which lost 7 bases and 5 bases, there was a span of 16 bases. The germline V gene encodes CDR1 MDHEN and CDR2 SYDVKM. The CDR3 runs to 14 residues.

This chain joins TRBV25-1 and TRBJ2-7, with D perhaps matching TRBD1 (6 bases). Germline loops: CDR1 MGHDK, CDR2 SYGVNS. The germline V and J ends were trimmed by 5 bases and 1 base, with 12 bases remaining between them. This CDR3 contains 14 residues. The CDR3 coding sequence is TGTGCCAGCAGTTCTACAGGGCTATCCTACGAGCAGTACTTC. Its protein is CASSSTGLSYEQYF.

The V gene is TRBV12-2, the J gene TRBJ1-5; the D call TRBD1 from the table was never checked on the DNA. TRBV12-2 is described as a pseudogene. This CDR3 has 15 amino acids. CDR3 sequence reads: CASRLVRTGKQPQHF. The CDR3 nucleotides are TGTGCAAGTCGCTTAGTTCGGACAGGGAAGCAGCCCCAGCATTTT.

The chain has TRBV2 and TRBJ2-7; unclear D gene. The CDR3 totals 12 residues. The germline gives CDR1 SNHLY, CDR2 FYNNEI. V lost 4 bases and J lost 6, with 10 bases in between. The CDR3 protein is CASSVGRGEQYF. The CDR3 bases are TGTGCCAGCAGTGTAGGTCGAGGCGAGCAGTACTTC.

The gene calls are TRBV7-2 and TRBJ2-1, with 8 positions matching TRBD1. This CDR3 is built from 13 residues. J lost 5 bases, V lost 4 bases, and 1 base had no gene match. Per germline, CDR1 SGHTA and CDR2 FQGNSA. In DNA form, the CDR3 reads TGTGCCAGCAGCTCGGGACAGGACAATGAGCAGTTCTTC. Its protein is CASSSGQDNEQFF.

The chain employs TRBV2 and TRBJ2-1, with 9 positions matching TRBD2. The CDR3 sequence is 16 residues long. CDR1 SNHLY and CDR2 FYNNEI come from the germline V gene. The trim removed 7 bases at V and 1 base at J, leaving 8 bases unmatched. The CDR3 sequence: CASTAVAGVSYNEQFF. DNA of the CDR3: TGTGCCAGCACCGCAGTAGCGGGAGTATCCTACAATGAGCAGTTCTTC.

CDR3 DNA sequence: TGCGCCAGCAGCCAAGGGGCCCAGGGAACTCTTCTCGACGAGCAGTACTTC. This sequence encodes CASSQGAQGTLLDEQYF. This chain links TRBV4-3 with TRBJ2-7; D perhaps matches TRBD1 (5 bases). The CDR3 spans 17 residues. From germline, CDR1 is LGHNA and CDR2 YSLEER. V dropped 1 base and J dropped 5 bases, with 21 bases sitting between them.

The V and J genes are TRBV7-8 and TRBJ2-3; TRBD2 is a possible D gene (5 bases). Germline CDR1 SGHVS, CDR2 FQNEAQ. CDR3 size: 15 residues. Trimming took off 5 bases at V and 3 bases at J, with 15 bases between the two ends. CDR3 sequence (DNA): TGTGCCAGCAGCCTGTCGATGAGGAGGACAGATACGCAGTATTTT. It translates to CASSLSMRRTDTQYF.